Reported below is one TCR beta chain. This entry belongs to a study of CD8 T cells in Susac syndrome. It was with random hexamers that roughly 0.5 to 1 ug RNA was reverse transcribed. TCRdb recomputed calls from the immunoSEQ multiplex PCR reads with MiXCR, one row per CDR3 protein. The data hold tens of thousands of distinct CDR3 sequences, with approximately 95% observed a single time. CDR3 length equals 15 residues. The V end lost 4 bases, the J end lost 1 base, and 13 bases lay between the germline ends. CDR1 and CDR2 from the germline V gene are KGHSH and LQKENI. The TCR originated in a human donor with Susac syndrome. Sample: CD8+ T cells from PBMCs. This sequence joins TRBV18 and TRBJ1-1; D is unresolved. The DNA for the CDR3 is TGTGCCAGCTCACGCGTCGGTGATCCGAACACTGAAGCTTTCTTT. Protein product: CASSRVGDPNTEAFF.